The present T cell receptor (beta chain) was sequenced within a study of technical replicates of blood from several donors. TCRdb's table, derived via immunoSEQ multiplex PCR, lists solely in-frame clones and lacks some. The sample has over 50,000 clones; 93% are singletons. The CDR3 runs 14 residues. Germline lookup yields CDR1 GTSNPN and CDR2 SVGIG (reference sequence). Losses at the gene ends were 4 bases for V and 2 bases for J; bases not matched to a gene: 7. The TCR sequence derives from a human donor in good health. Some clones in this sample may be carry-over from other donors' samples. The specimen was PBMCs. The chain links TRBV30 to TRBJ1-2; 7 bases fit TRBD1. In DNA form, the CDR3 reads TGTGCCTGGACCAGGGGGTCCCAAAACTATGGCTACACCTTC. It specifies CAWTRGSQNYGYTF.